The clone carrying this TCR beta chain was detected a few times. The antigen is undetermined. Trimming stripped 0 bases from V and 2 bases from J, with 14 bases between. Germline V gene lookup returns CDR1 LGHNA and CDR2 YSLEER. This CDR3 is 16 amino acids long. This entry belongs to a study of T-cell memory formation after mild COVID-19. Overall study results and limits: Clones shrinking from day 15 to 85 showed even CD4/CD8 mixes; later expanders tilted CD4+.

Using its own MiXCR run on the 5' RACE reads, TCRdb lists one record per CDR3 protein. The sample consists of about 500,000 distinct CDR3 sequences, roughly 22% of them appearing once. The clonotype comes from an adult woman who had mild COVID-19 (a few samples of this study predate the infection). Cell type and time point are not known. The chain has TRBV4-3 and TRBJ2-7, with no clear D. The material sequenced was PBMCs or a T cell subset sorted from them (not recorded which). The CDR3 nucleotides are TGCGCCAGCAGCCAAGATAGGACCGGTCGGGCCTACGAGCAGTACTTC. It codes for CASSQDRTGRAYEQYF.